Listed below are T cell receptor beta chains from one sample, sequenced in a study of T cell repertoires in cytomegalovirus infection. TCRdb passed the reads through MiXCR, listing each CDR3 protein once. The data hold some 920,000 distinct CDR3 sequences, with around 30% observed a single time. Which antigens these TCRs recognize remains unknown. Source: cultured CD8+ T cells from PBMCs, taken from culture after CMV antigen stimulation. These receptor sequences come from a human donor in good health (CMV status not recorded). Some clones in this sample may be carry-over from other donors' samples. CDR3s leave out the opening cysteine and the closing phenylalanine or tryptophan. Not every row has a clone size; where given, it reads once, few, many or a size class.

cdr3_aa cdr3_length clone_size j_call v_call
ASSEWDRGHTNYGYT 15 NA TRBJ1-2 TRBV25-1
ASRDVDRPYQETQY 14 few TRBJ2-5 TRBV6-1
ASSLDLGQGGYEQY 14 NA TRBJ2-7 TRBV11-3
ASSSRENADTQY 12 few TRBJ2-3 TRBV28
ASSSQGWDQPQH 12 NA TRBJ1-5 TRBV7-9
ASSPGGLVTEAF 12 NA TRBJ1-1 TRBV6-1
ASTAGTDTGELF 12 few TRBJ2-2 TRBV6-1
SAIGTGERGDGDTQY 15 few TRBJ2-3 TRBV20-1
ASSHPGTPSTDTQY 14 NA TRBJ2-3 TRBV7-6
ASSSRGQGAYEQY 13 many TRBJ2-7 TRBV12-3/TRBV12-4
ASSYSWSSYNSPLH 14 few TRBJ1-6 TRBV6-5
ASSVANTEAF 10 many TRBJ1-1 TRBV9
ASRADGGNTQY 11 many TRBJ2-3 TRBV12-3/TRBV12-4
ASSATGATYQPQH 13 NA TRBJ1-5 TRBV5-3
ASSLPAGGFTSTDTQY 16 many TRBJ2-3 TRBV7-9
ASATGGLNSPLH 12 many TRBJ1-6 TRBV7-9
ASSRTGTRDLRGY 13 many TRBJ1-1 TRBV7-9
SALWTEGYEQF 11 NA TRBJ2-1 TRBV20-1
ASSFSPSDTEAF 12 few TRBJ1-1 TRBV7-9
ASSQDPGTTQETQY 14 few TRBJ2-5 TRBV4-1
ANPHPGELF 9 once TRBJ2-2 TRBV5-1
ASSYYGQPTADTQY 14 NA TRBJ2-3 TRBV6-6
ASLGGSYNEQF 11 many TRBJ2-1 TRBV7-6
ASSLMEAGVSGDTQY 15 few TRBJ2-3 TRBV7-6
ASSYSGHYNSPLH 13 NA TRBJ1-6 TRBV6-5
ASSAHAGVWSTEAF 14 few TRBJ1-1 TRBV12-3/TRBV12-4
ASSLKAGGPHGYT 13 NA TRBJ1-2 TRBV5-5
ASSEPGSAYEQY 12 NA TRBJ2-7 TRBV13
VTYRDEQF 8 once TRBJ2-1 TRBV7-6
AVLRDRVNYGYT 12 NA TRBJ1-2 TRBV10-3
ASRKNEKLF 9 NA TRBJ1-4 TRBV28
ASSRGQGAYGGELF 14 NA TRBJ2-2 TRBV4-3
ASRRDNYGYT 10 NA TRBJ1-2 TRBV27
SARAWLAVINTGELF 15 NA TRBJ2-2 TRBV20-1
SASVGMRDQPQH 12 NA TRBJ1-5 TRBV20-1
ASSLASQGAF 10 NA TRBJ1-1 TRBV7-8
AIKGASSYNEQF 12 NA TRBJ2-1 TRBV10-3
ASRSPLGQVSYNEQF 15 NA TRBJ2-1 TRBV12-3/TRBV12-4
SAPRVVRTVSGRQQETQY 18 NA TRBJ2-5 TRBV20-1
ANYVFAYGYT 10 NA TRBJ1-2 TRBV6-6
ASSTLQGSDSPLH 13 NA TRBJ1-6 TRBV7-9